This TCR beta chain was recovered during a study of identical twins (dated by TCRdb to the mid-2010s). With respect to the entire study: TCR alpha and beta repertoires from monozygotic twins, unrelated adults of various ages and cord blood were deep-sequenced to test whether fetal clonotypes persist. Replicate twin experiments were performed at different times using different library preparation protocols to rule out contamination.

This clonotype showed up just a few times. It has no known antigen specificity. No clone much larger than this one lies a single base away; base qualities are absent. The study at large found these results: Invariant T cells such as MAIT and iNKT could partly confound zero-insertion analyses, though diverse VJ usage argued against this for most clonotypes. Fewer insertions were carried by abundant cord blood beta clonotypes, a similar but weaker trend appeared in young adult naive repertoires, and no such trend appeared in memory repertoires. In monozygotic twins, out-of-frame TCR alpha sharing was systematically underestimated by recombination models, although the models agreed with sharing between unrelated individuals. A weaker excess of twin sharing was found in beta out-of-frame sequences because the signal-to-noise ratio was lowered by fewer shared sequences. Conclusions relied on cross-sectional statistical analysis, since the same donors could not be followed over many years. Compared with coincidental sharing between unrelated individuals, out-of-frame TCR alpha sequences shared between twins showed an excess of sequences with low generation probability.

The protocol used for the library was 5' RACE. TCRdb names Illumina HiSeq 2000 as the instrument used. A universal primer binding site was added through template switching, and the final cDNA carried a unique molecular identifier so that TCR cDNA molecules could be counted accurately. Specific primers in the conserved constant-segment region were used to synthesize first-strand cDNA for TCR alpha and beta chains. To control for contamination, every cDNA library was double barcoded, receiving both a SMART-Mk sample barcode and Illumina barcodes. Two successive PCR steps introduced TruSeq adapter sequences along with Illumina sample barcodes. The TCR alpha and beta cDNA libraries were sequenced on the Illumina HiSeq platform using custom primers. Processing in the source paper ran as follows. MiGEC processed the raw reads to extract unique molecular identifiers, while MiXCR was used to determine the CDR3 positions. Recombination models were inferred per individual with the repgenHMM and IGoR tools using an EM algorithm. Shared clonotype analysis was performed with the tcR package in R, normalizing sharing by the product of cloneset sizes. Out-of-frame nonproductive sequences were analyzed to study raw recombination free of thymic and clonal selection effects. TCRdb applied fastp at Q25 and MiXCR to the public reads, then kept only in-frame beta chains. One record per CDR3 amino acid sequence lists the most common genes and DNA. The V and J calls here are based on TCRdb, not the publication. This sample comprises about 280,000 distinct CDR3 sequences, approximately 8.5% of them detected only once. The ten biggest clones cover 2.1% of the sample.

The junction shows trimming of 6 bases on V and 0 bases on J, and the gene matches do not reach 8 bases of it. The CDR3 runs 16 residues from the cysteine to the phenylalanine. The sequence is cut down to CDR3 DNA, 48 bases in frame from base 1. The germline V gene (reference sequence) sets CDR1 to LNHDA and CDR2 to SQIVND. Every donor was a healthy Caucasian. The twin cohort comprised three pairs of female monozygotic twins, all aged roughly 18 to 29 years. Using Miltenyi CD45RO+ enrichment and human naive T-cell isolation kits, memory (CD45RO+) and naive T cells were isolated from PBMC. These records were also assigned to another study, of yellow fever vaccine responses in identical twins. The second investigation adds: The authors reported that the T cell response to vaccination in identical twins appeared partly convergent and partly personalized. The study precisely tracked vaccine-responding T cell clones in identical twins.

The TCR was taken from a woman under 30 in good health. The chain uses TRBV19 and TRBJ2-1; TRBD1 matches 7 bases in the middle. The sample was memory (CD45RO+) T cells sorted from blood. The meaning of the sample's cell subset or site label: CD45RO+ enriched T cells. The CDR3 protein sequence reads: CASRSGQEYSYNEQFF. The nucleotides are TGTGCCAGTAGAAGTGGACAGGAATACTCCTACAATGAGCAGTTCTTC.